One sample yielded the 24 T cell receptor beta chains listed below, sequenced in a study of T-cell memory formation after mild COVID-19. TCRdb analysed the 5' RACE reads with MiXCR anew, one entry per CDR3 protein. The table records fewer than 200,000 distinct CDR3 sequences, about 22% of them present only once. The sequencing sample was made of PBMCs or a T cell subset sorted from them (not recorded which). These receptor sequences come from an adult woman who had mild COVID-19 (a few samples of this study predate the infection). Cell type and time point are not known.

This clonotype has only a few counts. The CDR3 sequence: CASSLAAFEPTDIQYF. CDR3 DNA: TGTGCCAGCAGCTTGGCCGCGTTTGAGCCGACAGACATTCAGTACTTC. The V and J genes are TRBV5-8 and TRBJ2-4; tentative D call: TRBD1 (5 bases). Germline-derived CDR1 and CDR2 are SGHTS and YDEGEE. The CDR3 has 16 residues. V lost 0 bases, J lost 8 bases, and 18 bases lay in between.

The gene calls are TRBV4-1 and TRBJ2-1; 11 bases align to TRBD2. The CDR3 length is 16 residues. Germline CDR1 reads MGHRA; CDR2 reads YSYEKL. Unmatched junction bases numbered 5, after V lost 4 bases and J lost 3 bases. The CDR3 sequence: CASSLLAGGGYNEQFF. CDR3 nucleotide sequence: TGCGCCAGCAGCCTCCTAGCGGGGGGCGGCTACAATGAGCAGTTCTTC.

The chain carries TRBV9 and TRBJ1-6; 8 bases agree with TRBD1. The CDR3 contains 14 residues. J was trimmed by 8 bases and V by 4 bases; bases with no gene match: 5. CDR1 is SGDLS and CDR2 is YYNGEE in the germline V gene. The CDR3 DNA reads as TGTGCCAGCAGCCCACGGACAGGGTATTCACCCCTCCACTTT. As protein: CASSPRTGYSPLHF.

This clonotype was recorded a few times. The chain recombines TRBV29-1 with TRBJ2-6; D unclear. This CDR3 is 13 amino acids long. Germline CDR1 reads SQVTM; CDR2 reads ANQGSEA. V dropped 4 bases and J dropped 4 bases, with 8 bases sitting between them. In nucleotides, the CDR3 is TGCAGCGTTGTGGTCCCCGGGGCCAACGTCCTGACTTTC. Its translation is CSVVVPGANVLTF.

The V gene is TRBV5-5, the J gene TRBJ1-1; D is possibly TRBD1 (5 bases). The CDR3 spans 16 residues. CDR1 SGHKS and CDR2 YYEKEE come from the germline V gene (reference sequence). Trimming took 0 bases from V and 1 from J, leaving 13 bases between them. The CDR3 nucleotides read TGTGCCAGCAGCTTGGAATTTATCACAGGGAACACTGAAGCTTTCTTT. Residues: CASSLEFITGNTEAFF.

CDR3 protein: CATSDAQGAPNTGELFF. DNA for the CDR3: TGTGCCACCAGTGATGCACAGGGGGCTCCGAACACCGGGGAGCTGTTTTTT. The rearrangement joins TRBV24-1 to TRBJ2-2; 9 nucleotides match TRBD1. In germline, CDR1 is KGHDR, CDR2 SFDVKD. The CDR3 contains 17 residues. V lost 3 bases to trimming and J lost 0 bases; unmatched junction nucleotides: 4.

CDR3 nucleotides: TGTGCCAGCTCCATAAACCAAGAGACCCAGTACTTC. Its protein is CASSINQETQYF. The chain links TRBV18 to TRBJ2-5; D is ambiguous. The V end lost 6 bases, the J end lost 0 bases, and 5 bases lay between the germline ends. Germline V lookup: CDR1 KGHSH, CDR2 LQKENI. The CDR3 has 12 residues.

V usage is TRBV6-5 and J usage is TRBJ2-1, with 13 bases aligning to TRBD2. V lost 6 bases and J lost 4; bases outside the gene matches: 6. Germline V gene sequence: CDR1 MNHEY, CDR2 SVGAGI. The CDR3 is 16 residues long. The CDR3 DNA follows: TGTGCCAGCAGGAGGGAGGGACTAGCGGGGTACAATGAGCAGTTCTTC. Translating it yields CASRREGLAGYNEQFF.

J is TRBJ1-1 and V is TRBV7-2; D ambiguous. With 5 bases removed from V and 6 bases from J, the gap between germline ends came to 10 bases. The CDR3 loop spans 12 amino acids. Germline V gene sequence: CDR1 SGHTA, CDR2 FQGNSA. The CDR3 DNA follows: TGTGCCAGCAGCCTCGGGAGTTCTGAAGCTTTCTTT. This gives the protein CASSLGSSEAFF.

The chain combines TRBV7-9 with TRBJ2-1; D may correspond to TRBD1 or TRBD2 (5 bases each). Trimming shortened V by 5 bases and J by 6 bases, and 17 bases separated the two germline ends. The CDR3 is made up of 15 amino acids. CDR1 is SEHNR, CDR2 FQNEAQ, per germline (reference sequence). The CDR3 nucleotides read TGTGCCAGCAGCATGCCGGGACCCCATACCAATGAGCAGTTCTTC. As protein: CASSMPGPHTNEQFF.

This clonotype showed up just a few times. The CDR3 reads CASSQDGAGTGGEKLFF. The CDR3 DNA reads as TGTGCCAGCAGCCAAGACGGCGCCGGGACAGGGGGTGAAAAACTGTTTTTT. The V call is TRBV4-2, the J call TRBJ1-4; 11 nucleotides match TRBD1. V shed 0 bases and J 7 bases; nucleotides not matched to a gene: 7. Germline V gives CDR1 LGHNA, CDR2 YNFKEQ. The CDR3 covers 17 residues.

V usage is TRBV3-1 and J usage is TRBJ2-7, with D unclear. This CDR3 comprises 13 residues. Looked up from germline, CDR1 is LGHDT and CDR2 is YNNKEL (reference sequence). The V end was cut by 0 bases, the J end by 2 bases, with 5 bases between. The CDR3 reads CASSQEPPYEQYF. The CDR3 nucleotides are TGTGCCAGCAGCCAAGAACCCCCCTACGAGCAGTACTTC.

In this sample, this clonotype turned up once. DNA for the CDR3: TGCAGCGTTGCGACTAGCGGGGGCAATGAGCAGTTCTTC. It translates to CSVATSGGNEQFF. V is TRBV29-1 and J is TRBJ2-1; 12 positions agree with TRBD2. The CDR3 length is 13 residues. V was clipped by 4 bases and J by 6 bases; unmatched bases: 1. Looked up from germline, CDR1 is SQVTM and CDR2 is ANQGSEA.

The rearrangement links TRBV4-1 to TRBJ1-5; D gene unclear. CDR1 MGHRA and CDR2 YSYEKL come from the germline V gene. The germline V and J ends were trimmed by 0 bases and 3 bases, with 3 bases remaining between them. There are 13 residues in the CDR3. This CDR3 is CASSQEPNQPQHF. CDR3 nucleotides: TGCGCCAGCAGCCAAGAGCCCAATCAGCCCCAGCATTTT.

This clonotype was detected a few times. The V gene is TRBV7-9, the J gene TRBJ2-1, with TRBD2 matching 14 bases. The CDR3 consists of 18 residues. V lost 3 bases to trimming and J lost 6 bases; unmatched junction nucleotides: 10. CDR1 is SEHNR and CDR2 is FQNEAQ in the germline V gene (reference sequence). CDR3 in DNA: TGTGCCAGCAGCTTCGACCAAGGACTAGCGGGAGGAGCCAATGAGCAGTTCTTC. Translated, it gives CASSFDQGLAGGANEQFF.

This clonotype came up a few times. J is TRBJ2-1 and V is TRBV7-2; no firm D call. V dropped 0 bases and J dropped 5 bases, with 17 bases sitting between them. The germline CDR1 and CDR2 sequences are SGHTA and FQGNSA. This CDR3 region has 17 residues. CDR3 loop: CASSLADGPWVHNEQFF. The CDR3 DNA follows: TGTGCCAGCAGCTTAGCGGATGGCCCGTGGGTTCACAATGAGCAGTTCTTC. Complete variable domain (other parts from reference TRBV7-2 and TRBJ2-1): GAGVSQSPSNKVTEKGKDVELRCDPISGHTALYWYRQSLGQGLEFLIYFQGNSAPDKSGLPSDRFSAERTGGSVSTLTIQRTQQEDSAVYLCASSLADGPWVHNEQFFGPGTRLTVL.

This clonotype was detected once. The chain has TRBV7-9 and TRBJ1-2; the D gene is possibly TRBD1 (5 bases). CDR1 SEHNR and CDR2 FQNEAQ come from the germline V gene (reference sequence). This CDR3 has 13 residues. V lost 6 bases, J lost 5 bases, and 13 bases lay in between. The CDR3 region has the DNA TGTGCCAGCAGTACGGGGGGATCGTATGGCTACACCTTC. Translated, it gives CASSTGGSYGYTF.

The rearrangement joins TRBV14 to TRBJ1-4, with D maybe TRBD1 (6 bases). The CDR3 spans 18 residues. In germline, CDR1 is SGHDN, CDR2 FVKESK. V was shortened by 4 bases and J by 8 bases, with 26 bases between the two germline ends. CDR3 region: CASSRKRGLTGIEEKLFF. The DNA of the CDR3 is TGTGCCAGCAGCCGAAAGAGGGGGTTGACAGGCATCGAGGAAAAACTGTTTTTT.

This clonotype was seen at least ten times. The chain links TRBV7-9 to TRBJ2-4; D is ambiguous. CDR1 and CDR2 (germline): SEHNR, FQNEAQ (reference sequence). Trimming took off 10 bases at V and 0 bases at J, with 16 bases between the two ends. CDR3 length: 15 amino acids. CDR3 bases: TGTGCCATTGCGCCGGAACCATCAGCCAAAAACATTCAGTACTTC. Its protein is CAIAPEPSAKNIQYF.

The chain uses TRBV4-3 and TRBJ2-6; TRBD1 aligns across 9 bases. Germline V lookup: CDR1 LGHNA, CDR2 YSLEER. Germline trimming cut 4 bases from V and 2 bases from J; bases unmatched to any gene: 9. The CDR3 runs 18 residues. CDR3 loop: CASSPGTGFSPGANVLTF. In nucleotides, the CDR3 is TGCGCCAGCAGCCCCGGGACAGGGTTTTCGCCTGGGGCCAACGTCCTGACTTTC.

The chain links TRBV4-1 to TRBJ2-7, with 9 bases fitting TRBD1. J was trimmed by 2 bases and V by 3 bases; bases with no gene match: 8. This CDR3 contains 16 residues. The germline V gene encodes CDR1 MGHRA and CDR2 YSYEKL. The CDR3 sequence: CASSQDRQGGTYEQYF. In nucleotides, the CDR3 is TGCGCCAGCAGCCAGGATCGACAGGGGGGGACCTACGAGCAGTACTTC.

This clonotype was observed a few times. The chain employs TRBV7-9 and TRBJ2-1; D is perhaps TRBD2 (6 bases). The CDR3 is 13 residues long. Germline V gene lookup returns CDR1 SEHNR and CDR2 FQNEAQ (reference sequence). Trimming left V 8 bases short and J 7 bases short, with 15 bases between. The CDR3, as DNA: TGTGCCAGCGGCGGGGTAATCCAAAATGAGCAGTTCTTC. Protein: CASGGVIQNEQFF.

This clonotype has only a few counts. The V call is TRBV24-1, the J call TRBJ2-3; 7 bases are shared with TRBD1. Germline assignment: CDR1 KGHDR and CDR2 SFDVKD. V was pared by 7 bases and J by 4 bases, with 10 bases of the junction left unmatched. The CDR3 totals 15 residues. In DNA form, the CDR3 reads TGTGCCACCAGCGATGAAAGGGACAGCGCAGATACGCAGTATTTT. Its translation: CATSDERDSADTQYF.

This clonotype was recorded a few times. This chain joins TRBV5-1 and TRBJ1-1, with 12 positions matching TRBD1. This CDR3 has 18 amino acids. CDR1 and CDR2 (germline): SGHRS, YFSETQ. The V segment lost 4 bases and the J segment 1 base; nucleotides outside the gene matches: 11. This CDR3 reads CASSPDPGTGGWNTEAFF. For the CDR3, the DNA is TGCGCCAGCAGCCCCGACCCCGGGACAGGGGGCTGGAACACTGAAGCTTTCTTT.